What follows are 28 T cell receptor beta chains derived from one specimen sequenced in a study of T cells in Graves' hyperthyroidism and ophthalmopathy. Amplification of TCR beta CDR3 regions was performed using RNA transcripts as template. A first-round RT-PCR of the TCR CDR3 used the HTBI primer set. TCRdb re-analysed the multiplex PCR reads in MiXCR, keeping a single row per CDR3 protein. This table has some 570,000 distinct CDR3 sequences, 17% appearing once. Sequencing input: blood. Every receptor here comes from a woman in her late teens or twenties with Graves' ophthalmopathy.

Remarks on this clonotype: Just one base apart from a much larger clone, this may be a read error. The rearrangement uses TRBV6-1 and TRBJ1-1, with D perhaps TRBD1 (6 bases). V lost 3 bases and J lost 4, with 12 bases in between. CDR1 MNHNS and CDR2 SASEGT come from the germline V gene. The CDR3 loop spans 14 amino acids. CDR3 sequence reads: CASSDGGARTEAFF. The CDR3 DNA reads TGTGCCAGCAGTGATGGGGGGGCGCGCACTGAAGCTTTCTTT.

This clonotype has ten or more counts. CDR3 DNA: TGTGCCAGCAGGTCCCGGGACCTGGATGGTCAGCCCCAGCATTTT. Protein product: CASRSRDLDGQPQHF. V gene TRBV28 combines with J gene TRBJ1-5, with D tentatively TRBD1 (5 bases). With 6 bases removed from V and 6 bases from J, the gap between germline ends came to 18 bases. The CDR3 loop spans 15 amino acids. Germline assignment: CDR1 MDHEN and CDR2 SYDVKM.

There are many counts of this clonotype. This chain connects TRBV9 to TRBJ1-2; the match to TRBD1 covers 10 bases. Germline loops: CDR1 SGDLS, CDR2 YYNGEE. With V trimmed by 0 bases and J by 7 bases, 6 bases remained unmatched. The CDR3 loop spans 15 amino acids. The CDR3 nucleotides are TGTGCCAGCAGCGTAGAGGGACAGGGGACTAGTGGCTACACCTTC. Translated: CASSVEGQGTSGYTF.

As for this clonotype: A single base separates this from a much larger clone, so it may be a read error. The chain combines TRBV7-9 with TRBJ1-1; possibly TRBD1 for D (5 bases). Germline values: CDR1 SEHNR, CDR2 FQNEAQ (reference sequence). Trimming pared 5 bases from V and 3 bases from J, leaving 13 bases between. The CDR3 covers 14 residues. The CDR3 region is CASSRVGVDTEAFF. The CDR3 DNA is TGTGCCAGCAGCCGAGTGGGGGTGGACACTGAAGCTTTCTTT. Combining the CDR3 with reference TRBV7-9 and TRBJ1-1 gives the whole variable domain DTGVSQNPRHKITKRGQNVTFRCDPISEHNRLYWYRQTLGQGPEFLTYFQNEAQLEKSRLLSDRFSAERPKGSFSTLEIQRTEQGDSAMYLCASSRVGVDTEAFFGQGTRLTVV.

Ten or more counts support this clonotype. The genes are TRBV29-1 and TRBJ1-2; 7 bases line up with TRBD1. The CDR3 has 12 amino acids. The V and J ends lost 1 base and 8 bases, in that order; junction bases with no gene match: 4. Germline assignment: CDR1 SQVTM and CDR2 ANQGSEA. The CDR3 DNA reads TGCAGCGTTGAAGCAGGGGGTGGCGGCTACACCTTC. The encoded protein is CSVEAGGGGYTF.

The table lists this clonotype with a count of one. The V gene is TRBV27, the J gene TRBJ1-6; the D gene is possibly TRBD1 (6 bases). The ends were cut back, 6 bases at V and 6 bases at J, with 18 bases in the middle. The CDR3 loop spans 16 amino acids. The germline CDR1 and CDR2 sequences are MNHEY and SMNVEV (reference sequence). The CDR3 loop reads CASRRVYGGSNSPLHF. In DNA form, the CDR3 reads TGTGCCAGCAGGCGGGTCTACGGGGGCTCTAATTCACCCCTCCACTTT.

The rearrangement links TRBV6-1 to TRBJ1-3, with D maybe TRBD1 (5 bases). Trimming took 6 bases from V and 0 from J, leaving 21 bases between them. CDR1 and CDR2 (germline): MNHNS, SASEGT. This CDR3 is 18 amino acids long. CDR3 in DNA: TGTGCCAGCAGCCTTTCAACGAGCGGGGCCTCCTCTGGAAACACCATATATTTT. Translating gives CASSLSTSGASSGNTIYF.

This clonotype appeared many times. The CDR3 is CASSHNVQGVINEQFF. DNA of the CDR3: TGTGCCAGCAGCCATAACGTACAGGGGGTCATCAATGAGCAGTTCTTC. J is TRBJ2-1 and V is TRBV9, with 8 bases identical to TRBD1. Germline CDR1 is SGDLS and CDR2 is YYNGEE. The length of the CDR3 is 16 residues. V dropped 4 bases and J dropped 6; count of bases not matched to a gene: 12.

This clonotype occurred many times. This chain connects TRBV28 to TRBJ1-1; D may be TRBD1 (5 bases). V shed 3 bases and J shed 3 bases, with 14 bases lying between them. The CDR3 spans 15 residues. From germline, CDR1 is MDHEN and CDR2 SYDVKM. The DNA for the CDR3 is TGTGCCAGCAGTTTTGTCGGGAGGGGCTACACTGAAGCTTTCTTT. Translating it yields CASSFVGRGYTEAFF.

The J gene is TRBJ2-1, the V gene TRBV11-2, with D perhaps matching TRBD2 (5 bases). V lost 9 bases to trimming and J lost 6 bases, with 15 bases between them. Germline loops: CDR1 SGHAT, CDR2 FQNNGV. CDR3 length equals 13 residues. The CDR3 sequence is CASSIVGSNEQFF. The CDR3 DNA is TGTGCCAGTAGTATCGTGGGGAGCAATGAGCAGTTCTTC. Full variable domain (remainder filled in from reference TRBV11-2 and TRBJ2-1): EAGVAQSPRYKIIEKRQSVAFWCNPISGHATLYWYQQILGQGPKLLIQFQNNGVVDDSQLPKDRFSAERLKGVDSTLKIQPAKLEDSAVYLCASSIVGSNEQFFGPGTRLTVL.

CDR3 loop: CSARTSGRNEQFF. CDR3 coding DNA: TGCAGTGCCCGGACTAGCGGAAGGAATGAGCAGTTCTTC. This rearrangement joins TRBV20-1 to TRBJ2-1; TRBD2 matches at 10 bases. CDR1 is DFQATT and CDR2 is SNEGSKA in the germline V gene (reference sequence). The CDR3 totals 13 residues. The V and J ends lost 6 bases and 7 bases, in that order; junction bases with no gene match: 6.

This CDR3 reads CSVESLTPGYQETQYF. The DNA for the CDR3 is TGCAGCGTTGAATCCCTAACCCCCGGGTACCAAGAGACCCAGTACTTC. V is TRBV29-1 and J is TRBJ2-5; no clear D gene. The CDR3 is 16 residues long. V was pared by 2 bases and J by 0 bases, with 16 bases between. Germline CDR1 and CDR2: SQVTM and ANQGSEA.

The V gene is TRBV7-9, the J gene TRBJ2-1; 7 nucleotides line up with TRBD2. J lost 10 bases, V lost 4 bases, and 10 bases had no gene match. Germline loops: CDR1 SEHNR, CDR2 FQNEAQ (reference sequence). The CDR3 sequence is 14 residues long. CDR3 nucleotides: TGTGCCAGCAGCTCGGGGGGAGTGGACCCCGAGCAGTTCTTC. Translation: CASSSGGVDPEQFF.

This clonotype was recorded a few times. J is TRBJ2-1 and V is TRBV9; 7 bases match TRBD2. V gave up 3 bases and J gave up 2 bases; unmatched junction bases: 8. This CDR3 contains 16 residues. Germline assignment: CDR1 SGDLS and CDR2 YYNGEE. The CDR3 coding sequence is TGTGCCAGCAGCGCAGACCCTAGCGGAGCCTACAATGAGCAGTTCTTC. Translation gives CASSADPSGAYNEQFF.

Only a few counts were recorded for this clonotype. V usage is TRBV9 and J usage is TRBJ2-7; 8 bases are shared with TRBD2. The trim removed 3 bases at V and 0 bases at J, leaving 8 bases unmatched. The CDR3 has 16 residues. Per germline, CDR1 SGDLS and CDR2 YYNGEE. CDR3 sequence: CASSGGSGGPSYEQYF. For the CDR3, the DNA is TGTGCCAGCAGCGGAGGGAGCGGGGGCCCCTCCTACGAGCAGTACTTC.

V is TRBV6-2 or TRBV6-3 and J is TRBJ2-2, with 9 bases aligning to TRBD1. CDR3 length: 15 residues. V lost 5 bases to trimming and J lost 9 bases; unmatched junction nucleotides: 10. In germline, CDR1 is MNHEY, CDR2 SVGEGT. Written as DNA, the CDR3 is TGTGCCAGCAGTGACCCGGGACAGGGCATCTGGGAGCTGTTTTTT. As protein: CASSDPGQGIWELFF.

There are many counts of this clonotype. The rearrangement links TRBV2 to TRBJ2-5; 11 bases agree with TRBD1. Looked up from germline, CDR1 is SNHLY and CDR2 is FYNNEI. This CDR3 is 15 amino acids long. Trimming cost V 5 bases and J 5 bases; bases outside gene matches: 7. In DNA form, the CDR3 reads TGTGCCAGCAGTTTGGACAGGGGGCGAGGGGAGACCCAGTACTTC. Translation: CASSLDRGRGETQYF. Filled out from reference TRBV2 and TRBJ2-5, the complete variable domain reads EPEVTQTPSHQVTQMGQEVILRCVPISNHLYFYWYRQILGQKVEFLVSFYNNEISEKSEIFDDQFSVERPDGSNFTLKIRSTKLEDSAMYFCASSLDRGRGETQYFGPGTRLLVL.

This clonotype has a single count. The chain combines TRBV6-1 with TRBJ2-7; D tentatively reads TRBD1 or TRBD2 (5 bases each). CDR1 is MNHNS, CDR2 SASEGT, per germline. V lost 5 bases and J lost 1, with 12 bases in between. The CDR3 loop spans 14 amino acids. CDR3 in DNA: TGTGCCAGCAGTCAAAGGGACGGATCCTACGAGCAGTACTTC. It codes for CASSQRDGSYEQYF.

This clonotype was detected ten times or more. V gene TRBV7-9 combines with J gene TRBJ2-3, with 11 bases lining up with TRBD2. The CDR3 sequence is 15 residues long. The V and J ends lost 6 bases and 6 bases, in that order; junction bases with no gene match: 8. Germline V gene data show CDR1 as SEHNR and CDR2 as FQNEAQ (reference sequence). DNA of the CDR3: TGTGCCAGCAGACCGACTAGCGGGGCGGCGGATACGCAGTATTTT. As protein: CASRPTSGAADTQYF.

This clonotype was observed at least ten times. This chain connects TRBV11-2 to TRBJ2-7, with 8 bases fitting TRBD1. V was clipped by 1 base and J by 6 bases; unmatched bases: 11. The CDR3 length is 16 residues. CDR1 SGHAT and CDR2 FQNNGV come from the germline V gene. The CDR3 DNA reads TGTGCCAGCAGCTTAGGACATGGCAGGGGGCAGCTCGAGCAGTACTTC. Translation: CASSLGHGRGQLEQYF.

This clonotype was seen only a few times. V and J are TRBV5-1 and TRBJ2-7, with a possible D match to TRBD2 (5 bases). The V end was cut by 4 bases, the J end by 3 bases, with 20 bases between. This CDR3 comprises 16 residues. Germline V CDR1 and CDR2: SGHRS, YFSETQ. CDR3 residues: CASSPRFAEAGYEQYF. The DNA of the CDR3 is TGCGCCAGCAGCCCGCGGTTTGCGGAGGCGGGCTACGAGCAGTACTTC. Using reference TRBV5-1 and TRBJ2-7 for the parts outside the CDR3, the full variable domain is KAGVTQTPRYLIKTRGQQVTLSCSPISGHRSVSWYQQTPGQGLQFLFEYFSETQRNKGNFPGRFSGRQFSNSRSEMNVSTLELGDSALYLCASSPRFAEAGYEQYFGPGTRLTVT.

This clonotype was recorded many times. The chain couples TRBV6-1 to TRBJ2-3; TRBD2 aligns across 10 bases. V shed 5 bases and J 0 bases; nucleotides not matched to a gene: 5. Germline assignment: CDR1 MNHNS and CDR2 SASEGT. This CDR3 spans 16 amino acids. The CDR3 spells CASSPLAGPSTDTQYF. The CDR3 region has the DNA TGTGCCAGCAGTCCACTAGCGGGACCCAGCACAGATACGCAGTATTTT.

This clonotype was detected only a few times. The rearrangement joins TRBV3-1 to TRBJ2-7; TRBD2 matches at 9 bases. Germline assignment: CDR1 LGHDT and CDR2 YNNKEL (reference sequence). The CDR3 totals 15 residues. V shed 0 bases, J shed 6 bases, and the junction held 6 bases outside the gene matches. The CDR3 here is CASSQDGLALREQYF. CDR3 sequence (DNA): TGTGCCAGCAGCCAAGACGGACTAGCGCTTCGCGAGCAGTACTTC.

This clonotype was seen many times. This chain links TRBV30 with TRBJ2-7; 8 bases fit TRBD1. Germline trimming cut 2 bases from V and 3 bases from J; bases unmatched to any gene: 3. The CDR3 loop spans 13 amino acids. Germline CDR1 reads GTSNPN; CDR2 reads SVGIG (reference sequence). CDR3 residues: CAWSSGGVYEQYF. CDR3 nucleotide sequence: TGTGCCTGGAGTTCAGGGGGCGTCTACGAGCAGTACTTC.

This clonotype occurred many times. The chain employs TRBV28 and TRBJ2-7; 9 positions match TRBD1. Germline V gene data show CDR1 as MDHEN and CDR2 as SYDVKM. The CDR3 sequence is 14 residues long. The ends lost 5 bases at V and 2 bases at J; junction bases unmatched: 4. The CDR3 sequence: CASSTGGTTYEQYF. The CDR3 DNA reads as TGTGCCAGCAGTACAGGGGGCACCACCTACGAGCAGTACTTC.

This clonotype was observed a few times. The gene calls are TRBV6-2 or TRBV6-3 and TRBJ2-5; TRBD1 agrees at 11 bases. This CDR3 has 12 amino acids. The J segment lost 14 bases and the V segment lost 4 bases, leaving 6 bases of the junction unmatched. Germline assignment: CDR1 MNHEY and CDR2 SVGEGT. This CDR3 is CASSSLGQGAYF. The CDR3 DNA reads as TGTGCCAGCAGTTCCCTAGGACAGGGGGCCTACTTC.

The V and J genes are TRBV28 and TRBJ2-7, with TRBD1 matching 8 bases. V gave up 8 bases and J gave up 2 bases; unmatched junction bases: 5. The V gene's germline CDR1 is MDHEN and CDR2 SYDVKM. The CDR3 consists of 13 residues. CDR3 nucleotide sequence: TGTGCCAGCTTCGGACAGGGACCCTACGAGCAGTACTTC. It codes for CASFGQGPYEQYF.

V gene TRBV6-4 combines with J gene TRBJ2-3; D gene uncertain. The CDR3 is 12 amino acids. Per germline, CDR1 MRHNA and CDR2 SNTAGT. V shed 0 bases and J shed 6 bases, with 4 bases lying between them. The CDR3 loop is CASSDSGDTQYF. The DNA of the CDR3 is TGTGCCAGCAGTGACTCTGGGGATACGCAGTATTTT.